This TCR beta chain was retrieved from a study of cytomegalovirus exposure and HLA in healthy donors. Study background: Unique TCRs numbering some 77 million, obtained from HLA-typed donors, made up an early data release.

With 60 Vbeta and 13 Jbeta primers, the PCR was carried out. Here immunoSEQ multiplex PCR was the method, and the copy in TCRdb shows in-frame clones only, minus some. The data hold about 140,000 clones, with 82% observed a single time. Remarks on this clone: What it binds is not known.

Study-wide results and caveats: Some TCR beta chains (roughly 160 of them) were listed as cytomegalovirus-associated. Later examination showed HLA-associated TCR beta chains had greater clonal expansion than equally common others.

The germline V gene encodes CDR1 MNHEY and CDR2 SMNVEV (reference sequence). This CDR3 is built from 14 residues. V shed 4 bases and J 7 bases; nucleotides not matched to a gene: 6. Source material: PBMCs. The chain joins TRBV27 to TRBJ2-1; 8 positions agree with TRBD1. The sequence was obtained from a woman between 40 and 55 years old in good health and CMV-seronegative. DNA for the CDR3: TGTGCCAGCAGTTGGGGACAGGTTTCAAATGAGCAGTTCTTC. Translation: CASSWGQVSNEQFF.